This T cell receptor beta chain was obtained from a study of blood T cell repertoires in COVID-19. Sequenced by immunoSEQ multiplex PCR; TCRdb stores in-frame clones only, minus some. The sample includes roughly 250,000 clones, 80% to 90% of them seen just once. The sequence came from a man aged 40-55 years who had recovered from COVID-19. Sequences were obtained from PBMCs or T cells enriched from blood (not recorded which).

The CDR3 here is CAWSGIDRGNEQYF. In nucleotides, the CDR3 is TGTGCCTGGAGTGGTATAGACAGGGGCAACGAGCAGTACTTC. The genes are TRBV30 and TRBJ2-7, with 8 bases fitting TRBD1. The V gene end was trimmed by 1 base and the J gene end by 5 bases; junction bases not matched to a gene: 7. The CDR3 extends over 14 amino acids. The germline V gene encodes CDR1 GTSNPN and CDR2 SVGIG (reference sequence).